Sequencing of this T cell receptor beta chain was carried out in a study of T cell repertoires in cytomegalovirus infection. Study context: Indications came from public TCR beta signatures; they pointed to CMV infection and to a matching HLA type.

TCRdb re-analysed the reads in MiXCR, keeping a single row per CDR3 protein. The sample lists about 140,000 distinct CDR3 sequences; about 6% were seen once. In this sample, this clonotype turned up many times. Its antigen remains unidentified. Study results and limitations: HLA-C-restricted TCR beta clonotypes specific for CMV led the ex vivo response. Public TCR beta family frequency separated CMV-and-HLA carriers, including in an independent cohort.

J lost 8 bases, V lost 6 bases, and 8 bases had no gene match. The CDR3 contains 14 residues. Germline V gene data show CDR1 as SGHTA and CDR2 as FQGNSA. The clonotype originates from a human donor in good health (CMV status not recorded). Some clones in this sample may be carry-over from other donors' samples. V usage is TRBV7-2 and J usage is TRBJ1-2; TRBD1 matches at 11 bases. Specimen: PBMCs. The CDR3 bases are TGTGCCAGCAGACGGACAGGGGGCGAGCGGGGCTACACCTTC. Translated, it gives CASRRTGGERGYTF.